The 30 T cell receptor beta chains in this list originate from one sample, sequenced in a study of cytomegalovirus exposure and HLA in healthy donors. It was with 60 Vbeta and 13 Jbeta primers that the PCR ran. Method: immunoSEQ multiplex PCR; TCRdb's copy keeps in-frame clones and lacks some. The table records 110,000 to 150,000 clones, approximately 80% of them present only once. Sample: PBMCs. These receptor sequences come from a woman in her thirties or forties in good health and CMV-seropositive.

The rearrangement joins TRBV15 to TRBJ1-1; D not resolved. V lost 0 bases and J 3 bases, leaving 14 bases between the germline ends. The CDR3 covers 16 residues. CDR1 and CDR2 from the germline V gene are LNHNV and YYDKDF (reference sequence). The CDR3 here is CATSRDLAAVDTEAFF. DNA of the CDR3: TGTGCCACCAGCAGAGATCTGGCCGCGGTGGACACTGAAGCTTTCTTT.

This clone has only one observation. The V call is TRBV30, the J call TRBJ1-2; tentatively, D is TRBD1 (5 bases). V lost 0 bases and J 3 bases, leaving 11 bases between the germline ends. Germline loops: CDR1 GTSNPN, CDR2 SVGIG (reference sequence). This CDR3 is 14 amino acids long. CDR3 region: CAWSVPDRYYGYTF. In DNA, the CDR3 is TGTGCCTGGAGTGTCCCTGACAGATACTATGGCTACACCTTC.

This clone appeared a single time. This chain uses TRBV2 with TRBJ2-2; tentative D call: TRBD1 (6 bases). V was pared by 8 bases and J by 1 base, with 11 bases between. CDR3 length equals 14 residues. Germline values: CDR1 SNHLY, CDR2 FYNNEI. Written as DNA, the CDR3 is TGTGCCAGCGCCTTGGGACAGAACACCGGGGAGCTGTTTTTT. Protein: CASALGQNTGELFF.

This clone was detected once. The chain uses TRBV27 and TRBJ1-1, with D tentatively TRBD1 (6 bases). Per the germline V gene, CDR1 is MNHEY and CDR2 is SMNVEV (reference sequence). The CDR3 spans 12 residues. Trimming took 6 bases from V and 8 from J, leaving 13 bases between them. DNA of the CDR3: TGTGCCAGCAGACATGGGACAAAAGAAGCTTTCTTT. Amino acid sequence: CASRHGTKEAFF.

The genes are TRBV5-1 and TRBJ2-3, with a possible D match to TRBD2 (6 bases). With 0 bases removed from V and 3 bases from J, the gap between germline ends came to 11 bases. Germline V lookup: CDR1 SGHRS, CDR2 YFSETQ. The CDR3 consists of 15 residues. The CDR3 reads CASSLVGAGTDTQYF. DNA of the CDR3: TGCGCCAGCAGCTTGGTCGGGGCGGGGACAGATACGCAGTATTTT.

The V gene is TRBV30, the J gene TRBJ2-5; TRBD2 is a possible D gene (6 bases). CDR1 is GTSNPN, CDR2 SVGIG, per germline (reference sequence). The CDR3 contains 12 residues. V was pared by 4 bases and J by 5 bases, with 11 bases between. CDR3 in DNA: TGTGCCTGGAATATCGCGGGGGAGACCCAGTACTTC. It is translated as CAWNIAGETQYF.

The chain links TRBV7-9 to TRBJ2-1; 8 bases align to TRBD2. The CDR3 has 13 residues. V lost 5 bases, J lost 8 bases, and 5 bases stayed unmatched. Germline-derived CDR1 and CDR2 are SEHNR and FQNEAQ (reference sequence). CDR3 amino acids: CASSPGLGYEQFF. In nucleotides, the CDR3 is TGTGCCAGCAGCCCGGGACTAGGATATGAGCAGTTCTTC.

On this clone itself: The identical CDR3 is also encoded by other nucleotide sequences in the sample. This rearrangement joins TRBV20-1 to TRBJ1-4, with D unclear. Germline V gene data show CDR1 as DFQATT and CDR2 as SNEGSKA (reference sequence). This CDR3 comprises 10 residues. V was cut by 6 bases and J by 7 bases, with 6 bases left in between. The DNA for the CDR3 is TGCAGTGCGTCTCGTGAAAAACTGTTTTTT. Protein product: CSASREKLFF.

The genes are TRBV10-3 and TRBJ1-1; D is unresolved. V gave up 2 bases and J gave up 3 bases, with 13 bases separating them. Germline CDR1 ENHRY, CDR2 SYGVKD. The CDR3 is 15 amino acids. DNA of the CDR3: TGTGCCATCAGTGAGATCGGGGAGATGGACACTGAAGCTTTCTTT. Encoded protein: CAISEIGEMDTEAFF.

This chain links TRBV11-1 with TRBJ2-7; weak D call: TRBD2 (5 bases). This CDR3 is 16 amino acids long. CDR1 SGHAT and CDR2 FQDESV come from the germline V gene (reference sequence). The ends were cut back, 1 base at V and 4 bases at J, with 17 bases in the middle. The chain's CDR3 is CASSLVSGGPGYEQYF. DNA for the CDR3: TGTGCCAGCAGCTTAGTATCAGGAGGTCCGGGTTACGAGCAGTACTTC.

This clone has a handful of counts. The chain is built from TRBV28 and TRBJ2-2, with unresolved D. Germline V gene data show CDR1 as MDHEN and CDR2 as SYDVKM. V lost 7 bases and J lost 4, with 7 bases in between. The CDR3 contains 12 residues. CDR3 bases: TGTGCCAGCACCGTCTTCACCGGGGAGCTGTTTTTT. Translating gives CASTVFTGELFF.

This chain uses TRBV27 with TRBJ2-1; 9 nucleotides match TRBD2. Germline V CDR1 and CDR2: MNHEY, SMNVEV (reference sequence). This CDR3 is built from 15 residues. The J segment lost 7 bases and the V segment lost 3 bases, leaving 7 bases of the junction unmatched. For the CDR3, the DNA is TGTGCCAGCAGTTTTTTTAGCGGGAGTGGTAATGAGCAGTTCTTC. Amino acids: CASSFFSGSGNEQFF.

This sequence joins TRBV7-6 and TRBJ2-1; D is uncertain. Germline V gene lookup returns CDR1 SGHVS and CDR2 FNYEAQ. The CDR3 is 16 amino acids. The V end was cut by 2 bases, the J end by 2 bases, with 13 bases between. CDR3 residues: CASSLRGGHAYNEQFF. In nucleotides, the CDR3 is TGTGCCAGCAGCTTACGAGGCGGCCATGCCTACAATGAGCAGTTCTTC.

This chain joins TRBV2 and TRBJ1-3; the D is unclear. V gave up 1 base and J gave up 6 bases, with 16 bases separating them. CDR1 and CDR2 (germline): SNHLY, FYNNEI. This CDR3 spans 16 amino acids. The CDR3 loop reads CASSEDPRLNLNTIYF. In DNA, the CDR3 is TGTGCCAGCAGTGAAGATCCCAGGCTCAACCTAAACACCATATATTTT. The entire variable domain, with the rest obtained from reference TRBV2 and TRBJ1-3, is as follows: EPEVTQTPSHQVTQMGQEVILRCVPISNHLYFYWYRQILGQKVEFLVSFYNNEISEKSEIFDDQFSVERPDGSNFTLKIRSTKLEDSAMYFCASSEDPRLNLNTIYFGEGSWLTVV.

This clone was recorded once. This chain joins TRBV29-1 and TRBJ1-2; no clear D. The V end lost 2 bases, the J end lost 13 bases, and 11 bases lay between the germline ends. This CDR3 comprises 10 residues. CDR1 is SQVTM and CDR2 is ANQGSEA in the germline V gene. CDR3 amino acids: CSVERISGTF. For the CDR3, the DNA is TGCAGCGTTGAAAGGATATCGGGCACCTTC.

The chain combines TRBV5-8 with TRBJ2-1, with 9 bases aligning to TRBD2. Germline assignment: CDR1 SGHTS and CDR2 YDEGEE. The CDR3 spans 16 residues. V trimming: 6 bases; J trimming: 9 bases; junction bases outside the gene matches: 16. Here the CDR3 reads CASTVAGGPPMSEQFF. DNA of the CDR3: TGTGCCAGCACGGTGGCGGGAGGGCCTCCGATGAGTGAGCAGTTCTTC.

This clone came up once. This sequence joins TRBV2 and TRBJ2-2; 8 nucleotides agree with TRBD1. Germline V gene lookup returns CDR1 SNHLY and CDR2 FYNNEI. Losses at the gene ends were 5 bases for V and 6 bases for J; bases not matched to a gene: 5. The length of the CDR3 is 14 residues. The CDR3 loop reads CASSRTGSSGELFF. In DNA form, the CDR3 reads TGTGCCAGCAGTAGGACAGGGTCCTCCGGGGAGCTGTTTTTT. Drawing the rest from reference TRBV2 and TRBJ2-2, the complete variable domain is EPEVTQTPSHQVTQMGQEVILRCVPISNHLYFYWYRQILGQKVEFLVSFYNNEISEKSEIFDDQFSVERPDGSNFTLKIRSTKLEDSAMYFCASSRTGSSGELFFGEGSRLTVL.

The chain recombines TRBV28 with TRBJ2-2; a possible D gene is TRBD2 (7 bases). Germline CDR1 is MDHEN and CDR2 is SYDVKM. The V and J ends lost 3 bases and 0 bases respectively, with 17 bases between them. The CDR3 spans 18 residues. The CDR3 DNA sequence: TGTGCCAGCAGTTTTACGACGCGGGGGCTGACGAACACCGGGGAGCTGTTTTTT. This sequence encodes CASSFTTRGLTNTGELFF.

Comment on this clone: A read error may produce the germline difference seen at one junction end. The genes are TRBV6-1 and TRBJ2-7; 9 bases line up with TRBD2. Per the germline V gene, CDR1 is MNHNS and CDR2 is SASEGT. The CDR3 is made up of 13 amino acids. This CDR3 is CASRIAGAYGQYF. Written as DNA, the CDR3 is TGTGCCAGCAGGATAGCGGGAGCCTACGGGCAGTACTTC.

The chain has TRBV19 and TRBJ1-1; D not resolved. The CDR3 sequence is 16 residues long. CDR1 and CDR2 (germline): LNHDA, SQIVND (reference sequence). Trimming left V 0 bases short and J 1 base short, with 12 bases between. DNA of the CDR3: TGTGCCAGTAGTATAGATAGGCAGCGGGCGAACACTGAAGCTTTCTTT. The encoded protein is CASSIDRQRANTEAFF.

The chain has TRBV7-2 and TRBJ1-2; the D gene is possibly TRBD1 (6 bases). Germline V gene sequence: CDR1 SGHTA, CDR2 FQGNSA. There are 13 residues in the CDR3. V was cut by 1 base and J by 4 bases, with 7 bases left in between. CDR3 DNA: TGTGCCAGCAGCTTAGACAGGGTCTATGGCTACACCTTC. As protein: CASSLDRVYGYTF.

The V and J genes are TRBV7-8 and TRBJ2-3, with 7 positions matching TRBD2. The CDR3 contains 15 residues. Germline V gene lookup returns CDR1 SGHVS and CDR2 FQNEAQ. V shed 4 bases and J 2 bases; nucleotides not matched to a gene: 6. CDR3 protein: CASSSRRGNTDTQYF. The CDR3 nucleotides read TGTGCCAGCAGCTCCCGGCGGGGGAACACAGATACGCAGTATTTT.

The chain links TRBV6-1 to TRBJ2-6; D gene ambiguous. The CDR3 length is 14 residues. Germline V lookup: CDR1 MNHNS, CDR2 SASEGT. Trimming left V 7 bases short and J 0 bases short, with 7 bases between. Here the CDR3 DNA reads TGTGCCAGCACCGAGTTCTCTGGGGCCAACGTCCTGACTTTC. It specifies CASTEFSGANVLTF.

This clone has only a few counts. This chain connects TRBV4-3 to TRBJ1-5; TRBD1 matches 9 bases. Trimming cost V 3 bases and J 3 bases; bases outside gene matches: 3. Germline V gene lookup returns CDR1 LGHNA and CDR2 YSLEER. This CDR3 spans 15 amino acids. Written as DNA, the CDR3 is TGCGCCAGCAGCCAGCGGACAGGGGACAATCAGCCCCAGCATTTT. Amino acids: CASSQRTGDNQPQHF.

In its sample, this clone ranks as medium-sized. V is TRBV12-5 and J is TRBJ2-1; 14 bases are shared with TRBD2. Germline V gene data show CDR1 as LGHNT and CDR2 as FRNRAP. Trimming at V came to 6 bases and at J to 9 bases, leaving 4 bases not matched to a gene. This CDR3 is 14 amino acids long. CDR3 in amino acids: CASGSGTSGSEQFF. CDR3 nucleotides: TGTGCTAGTGGCTCCGGGACTAGCGGGAGTGAGCAGTTCTTC.

The rearrangement joins TRBV5-4 to TRBJ2-5, with 10 bases matching TRBD2. Germline trimming cut 7 bases from V and 7 bases from J; bases unmatched to any gene: 10. This CDR3 has 14 residues. Germline V gene data show CDR1 as SGHNT and CDR2 as YYREEE (reference sequence). Here the CDR3 reads CASGPSGGGWTQYF. CDR3 coding DNA: TGTGCCAGCGGGCCAAGCGGGGGGGGGTGGACCCAGTACTTC.

This clone was seen a few times. The chain recombines TRBV7-9 with TRBJ2-6; 7 positions match TRBD1. The CDR3 covers 15 residues. The junction had 6 bases not matched to a gene; V was cut back by 8 bases and J by 2 bases. Germline V gene lookup returns CDR1 SEHNR and CDR2 FQNEAQ (reference sequence). The CDR3, as DNA: TGTGCCAGCTGGGGAACAGGGGCTGGGGCCAACGTCCTGACTTTC. Its translation: CASWGTGAGANVLTF.

The count of this clone is one. The V call is TRBV19, the J call TRBJ2-5; 10 bases are a match to TRBD2. V lost 4 bases to trimming and J lost 5 bases; unmatched junction nucleotides: 7. Germline assignment: CDR1 LNHDA and CDR2 SQIVND (reference sequence). The CDR3 runs to 15 residues. CDR3 in DNA: TGTGCCAGTAGTAAGGGACTAGCGCCAGGGGAGACCCAGTACTTC. Residues: CASSKGLAPGETQYF.

The V and J genes are TRBV9 and TRBJ1-4, with D possibly matching TRBD1 (5 bases). The V and J ends lost 3 bases and 8 bases respectively, with 17 bases between them. CDR1 is SGDLS and CDR2 is YYNGEE in the germline V gene. The length of the CDR3 is 15 residues. The CDR3 loop reads CASSAGGGEREKLFF. CDR3 nucleotides: TGTGCCAGCAGCGCGGGTGGGGGGGAGAGGGAAAAACTGTTTTTT.

The rearrangement uses TRBV5-5 and TRBJ2-7, with 10 bases fitting TRBD2. V lost 0 bases to trimming and J lost 2 bases; unmatched junction nucleotides: 5. There are 16 residues in the CDR3. Germline V gene data show CDR1 as SGHKS and CDR2 as YYEKEE (reference sequence). The DNA for the CDR3 is TGTGCCAGCAGCTTGGGTGGACTAGCGGCTCCCTACGAGCAGTACTTC. It encodes CASSLGGLAAPYEQYF.